A single sample gave rise to the 32 T cell receptor beta chains below, sequenced in a study of blood T cell repertoires in COVID-19 (dated by TCRdb to the early 2020s). The library was produced with the immunoSEQ multiplex PCR assay. This is the immuneACCESS table as TCRdb keeps it, with only in-frame sequences that have V and J called. A part of the clones is gone; compared with another copy, unresolved V genes explain less than half, and the rest is unexplained. For this sample the table gives some 170,000 clones, of which approximately 90% were detected only once. Of the sample, approximately 1.4% is held by the ten largest clones. Sequencing input: peripheral blood. All receptors derive from a woman aged 45-59 years with acute or convalescent COVID-19.

This clone was observed a handful of times. DNA of the CDR3: TGTGCCAGCAGCCCCGGAGGGGCCAATTCACCCCTCCACTTT. Its translation is CASSPGGANSPLHF. V and J are TRBV6-5 and TRBJ1-6, with D tentatively TRBD1 (5 bases). The CDR3 is 14 residues long. The V end lost 6 bases, the J end lost 7 bases, and 13 bases lay between the germline ends. CDR1 and CDR2 (germline): MNHEY, SVGAGI.

The chain couples TRBV7-2 to TRBJ1-2; a weak D match, TRBD1 (6 bases). V shed 6 bases and J shed 2 bases, with 10 bases lying between them. This CDR3 is built from 13 residues. The germline CDR1 and CDR2 sequences are SGHTA and FQGNSA. The CDR3 is CASRYQGNYGYTF. The CDR3 nucleotides are TGTGCCAGCAGGTATCAGGGGAACTATGGCTACACCTTC.

This chain links TRBV24-1 with TRBJ2-1, with 8 positions matching TRBD2. From germline, CDR1 is KGHDR and CDR2 SFDVKD. The CDR3 has 17 residues. Germline trimming cut 6 bases from V and 2 bases from J; bases unmatched to any gene: 11. The DNA for the CDR3 is TGTGCCACCAGTCCATCGGGGGGGATCGTGGCCTACAATGAGCAGTTCTTC. As protein: CATSPSGGIVAYNEQFF.

The chain uses TRBV10-3 and TRBJ1-2; D uncertain. This CDR3 has 15 amino acids. V lost 8 bases to trimming and J lost 3 bases, with 19 bases between them. Germline V gives CDR1 ENHRY, CDR2 SYGVKD. The CDR3 here is CAIASTGSLDYGYTF. The CDR3 DNA is TGTGCCATCGCGTCGACGGGGAGCTTGGACTATGGCTACACCTTC.

The rearrangement uses TRBV19 and TRBJ1-2; D is undetermined. This CDR3 spans 13 amino acids. Trimming stripped 5 bases from V and 4 bases from J, with 11 bases between. CDR1 and CDR2 (germline): LNHDA, SQIVND (reference sequence). CDR3: CASSATQSYGYTF. The CDR3 DNA sequence: TGTGCCAGTAGTGCGACTCAAAGCTATGGCTACACCTTC.

This clone showed up just once. V usage is TRBV4-1 and J usage is TRBJ2-2; 7 bases align to TRBD1. Germline CDR1 reads MGHRA; CDR2 reads YSYEKL. CDR3 size: 19 residues. With 2 bases clipped from V and 0 bases from J, the junction kept 12 bases outside the gene matches. The CDR3 spells CASSQRPTGAGTNTGELFF. The CDR3 nucleotides read TGCGCCAGCAGCCAACGTCCAACAGGGGCGGGTACGAACACCGGGGAGCTGTTTTTT.

The chain uses TRBV6-5 and TRBJ1-1; tentatively, D is TRBD1 (6 bases). This CDR3 has 14 residues. Per the germline V gene, CDR1 is MNHEY and CDR2 is SVGAGI. V lost 6 bases and J 0 bases, leaving 11 bases between the germline ends. DNA of the CDR3: TGTGCCAGCAGCTACAGGGACATGAACACTGAAGCTTTCTTT. Its translation: CASSYRDMNTEAFF.

The chain carries TRBV20-1 and TRBJ1-1, with D hard to call. Between the trimmed V and J ends, which lost 7 bases and 4 bases, there was a span of 10 bases. The CDR3 runs 11 residues. Per germline, CDR1 DFQATT and CDR2 SNEGSKA (reference sequence). CDR3 sequence reads: CSGTQGTEAFF. Written as DNA, the CDR3 is TGCAGTGGGACTCAAGGCACTGAAGCTTTCTTT.

The chain links TRBV11-2 to TRBJ1-5; D remains ambiguous. Germline CDR1 reads SGHAT; CDR2 reads FQNNGV. The CDR3 is made up of 13 amino acids. V dropped 2 bases and J dropped 3 bases, with 5 bases sitting between them. The CDR3 DNA reads TGTGCCAGCAGCTTATATAACAATCAGCCCCAGCATTTT. Amino acid sequence: CASSLYNNQPQHF.

The CDR3 protein is CASTPSGNTGELFF. Written as DNA, the CDR3 is TGTGCCAGTACTCCCTCGGGGAACACCGGGGAGCTGTTTTTT. This chain links TRBV3-1 (or the pseudogene TRBV3-2) with TRBJ2-2; D unresolved. Germline V lookup: CDR1 LGHDT, CDR2 YNNKEL (reference sequence). CDR3 length equals 14 residues. Trimming removed 9 bases from V and 1 base from J, with 12 bases in between.

This sequence joins TRBV5-1 and TRBJ2-7, with 8 bases aligning to TRBD1. The ends lost 4 bases at V and 9 bases at J; junction bases unmatched: 3. Germline loops: CDR1 SGHRS, CDR2 YFSETQ. The CDR3 length is 11 residues. The CDR3 nucleotides are TGCGCCAGCAGCCAAGACAGGGGGCAGTACTTC. It specifies CASSQDRGQYF.

To note about this clone: Sequence at one end of the junction differs from germline and may be a read error. The gene calls are TRBV5-1 and TRBJ1-4, with 7 bases identical to TRBD1. The CDR3 has 14 residues. CDR1 and CDR2 (germline): SGHRS, YFSETQ. The CDR3 loop reads CASSLGTVGEKLFF. CDR3 nucleotide sequence: TGCGCCAGCAGTTTGGGGACAGTAGGAGAAAAACTGTTTTTT.

The chain's CDR3 is CSVTGQVNTEAFF. The DNA for the CDR3 is TGCAGCGTCACTGGTCAGGTGAACACTGAAGCTTTCTTT. The chain has TRBV29-1 and TRBJ1-1; D unclear. V shed 6 bases and J shed 0 bases, with 11 bases lying between them. Germline values: CDR1 SQVTM, CDR2 ANQGSEA. This CDR3 has 13 residues.

The genes are TRBV4-2 and TRBJ2-1; no firm D call. Germline CDR1 LGHNA, CDR2 YNFKEQ. The CDR3 is 14 residues long. The germline V and J ends were trimmed by 4 bases and 0 bases, with 7 bases remaining between them. DNA of the CDR3: TGTGCCAGCAGCCGGGCGTCCTCCTACAATGAGCAGTTCTTC. As protein: CASSRASSYNEQFF.

On this clone: The junction differs from germline at one of its ends, possibly a read error. CDR3 loop: CASSTRTAGLASGNF. The CDR3, as DNA: TGTGCCAGCAGCACAAGGACAGCCGGACTAGCCTCTGGAAACTTC. V is TRBV11-2 and J is TRBJ2-7; TRBD2 matches at 8 bases. This CDR3 comprises 15 residues. Germline values: CDR1 SGHAT, CDR2 FQNNGV.

This clone was detected only once. CDR3 in amino acids: CASSEGLSSYNEQFF. DNA for the CDR3: TGTGCCAGCAGTGAGGGCCTAAGCTCCTACAATGAGCAGTTCTTC. The rearrangement links TRBV6-4 to TRBJ2-1; D gene uncertain. The CDR3 extends over 15 amino acids. The V gene's germline CDR1 is MRHNA and CDR2 SNTAGT. Trimming pared 3 bases from V and 0 bases from J, leaving 9 bases between.

This chain uses TRBV30 with TRBJ2-2, with 7 positions matching TRBD2. V shed 0 bases and J 6 bases; nucleotides not matched to a gene: 4. CDR3 size: 14 residues. The germline CDR1 and CDR2 sequences are GTSNPN and SVGIG (reference sequence). The CDR3 sequence: CAWSVASGAGELFF. The CDR3 bases are TGTGCCTGGAGTGTAGCTAGCGGTGCCGGGGAGCTGTTTTTT.

CDR3 sequence: CASSPGQGASLSGYTF. The CDR3 region has the DNA TGTGCCAGCAGCCCTGGACAGGGGGCGTCTCTCAGTGGCTACACCTTC. V gene TRBV3-1 (or the pseudogene TRBV3-2) combines with J gene TRBJ1-2; TRBD1 agrees at 11 bases. Germline V gene sequence: CDR1 LGHDT, CDR2 YNNKEL (reference sequence). Trimming took 4 bases from V and 7 from J; bases not matched to a gene: 11. This CDR3 contains 16 residues.

The chain links TRBV19 to TRBJ1-5; possible D gene TRBD1, 6 bases. The CDR3 length is 13 residues. Trimming shortened V by 9 bases and J by 4 bases, and 13 bases separated the two germline ends. In germline, CDR1 is LNHDA, CDR2 SQIVND (reference sequence). Written as DNA, the CDR3 is TGTGCCAGCACCGGGACACATAATCAGCCCCAGCATTTT. It yields the protein CASTGTHNQPQHF.

The chain carries TRBV4-3 and TRBJ2-5; D might be TRBD1 (6 bases). Trimming took 3 bases from V and 5 from J, leaving 13 bases between them. CDR1 and CDR2 (germline): LGHNA, YSLEER. This CDR3 has 14 amino acids. CDR3 DNA: TGCGCCAGCAGCCATCTACAGGGCTCGGAGACCCAGTACTTC. As protein: CASSHLQGSETQYF.

The J gene is TRBJ1-5, the V gene TRBV7-2, with D hard to call. Trimming removed 0 bases at V and 7 bases at J, with 7 bases between. The CDR3 runs 13 residues. Germline V gene data show CDR1 as SGHTA and CDR2 as FQGNSA. The DNA for the CDR3 is TGTGCCAGCAGCTTAGCGGTGCGGCAGCCCCAGCATTTT. Its protein product is CASSLAVRQPQHF.

V and J are TRBV3-1 (or the pseudogene TRBV3-2) and TRBJ2-7; TRBD2 matches 8 bases. This CDR3 is 15 amino acids long. Germline V gene sequence: CDR1 LGHDT, CDR2 YNNKEL (reference sequence). V lost 0 bases to trimming and J lost 7 bases; unmatched junction nucleotides: 8. In nucleotides, the CDR3 is TGTGCCAGCAGCCAAGATGGGGCGGGAGGTCAGGAGCAGTACTTC. Translated, it gives CASSQDGAGGQEQYF.

The rearrangement links TRBV7-8 to TRBJ2-5; 7 bases are shared with TRBD2. This CDR3 spans 14 amino acids. Germline assignment: CDR1 SGHVS and CDR2 FQNEAQ. Trimming cost V 2 bases and J 5 bases; bases outside gene matches: 5. Here the CDR3 DNA reads TGTGCCAGCAGCTTAAATGCCGGGGGGGAGACCCAGTACTTC. Its translation: CASSLNAGGETQYF. The full variable domain, with the rest looked up from reference TRBV7-8 and TRBJ2-5, is GAGVSQSPRYKVAKRGQDVALRCDPISGHVSLFWYQQALGQGPEFLTYFQNEAQLDKSGLPSDRFFAERPEGSVSTLKIQRTQQEDSAVYLCASSLNAGGETQYFGPGTRLLVL.

The gene calls are TRBV7-9 and TRBJ1-1, with 8 nucleotides matching TRBD1. With V trimmed by 4 bases and J by 6 bases, 7 bases remained unmatched. This CDR3 is built from 14 residues. CDR1 is SEHNR, CDR2 FQNEAQ, per germline (reference sequence). DNA of the CDR3: TGTGCCAGCAGCTCGGACAGGGAATCCGCTGAAGCTTTCTTT. Protein: CASSSDRESAEAFF.

Here the CDR3 DNA reads TGTGCCAGCAGCAATTGGGACAGACCGAACACTGAAGCTTTCTTT. This gives the protein CASSNWDRPNTEAFF. V is TRBV3-1 (or the pseudogene TRBV3-2) and J is TRBJ1-1; TRBD1 matches 7 bases. The CDR3 sequence is 15 residues long. The V gene's germline CDR1 is LGHDT and CDR2 YNNKEL (reference sequence). V lost 5 bases, J lost 1 base, and 7 bases stayed unmatched.

This clone was observed a single time. The rearrangement joins TRBV11-2 to TRBJ1-3; D may be TRBD1 (5 bases). The CDR3 consists of 17 residues. Trimming took off 4 bases at V and 0 bases at J, with 16 bases between the two ends. CDR1 and CDR2 from the germline V gene are SGHAT and FQNNGV. The CDR3 is CASSSNGATISGNTIYF. The CDR3 coding sequence is TGTGCCAGCAGCTCCAATGGGGCTACCATCTCTGGAAACACCATATATTTT. The whole variable domain, remainder taken from reference TRBV11-2 and TRBJ1-3, is EAGVAQSPRYKIIEKRQSVAFWCNPISGHATLYWYQQILGQGPKLLIQFQNNGVVDDSQLPKDRFSAERLKGVDSTLKIQPAKLEDSAVYLCASSSNGATISGNTIYFGEGSWLTVV.

The chain uses TRBV10-1 and TRBJ2-7, with D possibly matching TRBD1 (6 bases). The V end was cut by 3 bases, the J end by 5 bases, with 11 bases between. Germline V lookup: CDR1 WNHNN, CDR2 SYGVQD (reference sequence). The length of the CDR3 is 13 residues. This CDR3 reads CASSDRAGDEQYF. The CDR3 nucleotides are TGCGCCAGCAGTGATAGGGCAGGGGACGAGCAGTACTTC.

The CDR3 bases are TGTGCCAGCAGTGAATCTGGGGGAGGGCCGGGCGGGGAGCTGTTTTTT. It encodes CASSESGGGPGGELFF. The V and J genes are TRBV25-1 and TRBJ2-2, with 7 bases matching TRBD2. CDR3 length equals 16 residues. Germline V gene lookup returns CDR1 MGHDK and CDR2 SYGVNS. Losses at the gene ends were 1 base for V and 7 bases for J; bases not matched to a gene: 9.

CDR3 bases: TGTGCCTGCGTATTGGGGACAGCTAACTATGGCTACACCTTC. Translating gives CACVLGTANYGYTF. This chain uses TRBV30 with TRBJ1-2; 7 nucleotides match TRBD1. After removal of 6 bases from V and 0 bases from J, the junction contained 7 bases not matched to a gene. This CDR3 spans 14 amino acids. The germline gives CDR1 GTSNPN, CDR2 SVGIG (reference sequence).

V is TRBV5-5 and J is TRBJ2-2; D not resolved. The CDR3 length is 16 residues. The germline gives CDR1 SGHKS, CDR2 YYEKEE (reference sequence). Trimming took 0 bases from V and 0 from J, leaving 9 bases between them. CDR3 region: CASSLDPATNTGELFF. Written as DNA, the CDR3 is TGTGCCAGCAGCTTGGATCCTGCGACGAACACCGGGGAGCTGTTTTTT.

Concerning this clone: One end of the junction fails to match germline, which may point to a read error. J is TRBJ2-7 and V is TRBV7-2, with TRBD2 matching over 10 bases. This CDR3 contains 14 residues. CDR1 SGHTA and CDR2 FQGNSA come from the germline V gene. As DNA, the CDR3 is TGTGCCAGCAGCTTAGGCGGAGTAGCGGGAGGTGGGACCTTC. Its translation: CASSLGGVAGGGTF.

The chain carries TRBV7-2 and TRBJ1-1, with D uncertain. This CDR3 has 12 amino acids. Germline V gene lookup returns CDR1 SGHTA and CDR2 FQGNSA. V shed 4 bases and J shed 4 bases, with 7 bases lying between them. The CDR3 is CASSSGSTEAFF. In DNA form, the CDR3 reads TGTGCCAGCAGCTCCGGGAGCACTGAAGCTTTCTTT.